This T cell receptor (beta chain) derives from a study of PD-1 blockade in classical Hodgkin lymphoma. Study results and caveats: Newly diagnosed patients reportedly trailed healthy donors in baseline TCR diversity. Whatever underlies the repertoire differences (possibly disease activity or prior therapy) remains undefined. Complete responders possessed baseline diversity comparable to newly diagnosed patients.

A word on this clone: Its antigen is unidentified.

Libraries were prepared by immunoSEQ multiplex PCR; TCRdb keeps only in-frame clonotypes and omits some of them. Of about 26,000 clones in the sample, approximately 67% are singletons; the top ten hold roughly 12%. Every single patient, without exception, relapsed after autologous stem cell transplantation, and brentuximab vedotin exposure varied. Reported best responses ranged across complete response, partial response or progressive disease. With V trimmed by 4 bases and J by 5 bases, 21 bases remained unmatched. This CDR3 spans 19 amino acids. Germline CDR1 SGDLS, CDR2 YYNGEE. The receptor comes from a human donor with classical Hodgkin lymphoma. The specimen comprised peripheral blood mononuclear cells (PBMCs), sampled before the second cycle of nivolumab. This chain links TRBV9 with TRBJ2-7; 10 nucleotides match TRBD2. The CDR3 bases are TGTGCCAGCAGCCCCCGGCCTAGCGGGAGAAAAAGGGGGGGGAACGAGCAGTACTTC. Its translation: CASSPRPSGRKRGGNEQYF.